Sequencing of this T cell receptor beta chain was carried out in a study of blood T cell repertoires in COVID-19. As for the study in general: Acute-phase and convalescent COVID-19 samples originated in the United States, Italy and Spain. PBMCs, B-cell-depleted T cells, or T cells were the source of the cDNA or gDNA that made up the material.

How the authors handled the data: Nucleated cell number was recorded as an estimate derived from reference gene primer amplification. Libraries were prepared by immunoSEQ multiplex PCR; TCRdb keeps only in-frame clonotypes and omits some of them. D and trimming come from the DNA, and the V and J calls and clone size come from that table. This table holds about 200,000 clones, 83% found once. CDR1 is SGDLS and CDR2 is YYNGEE in the germline V gene. Trimming took 4 bases from V and 4 from J, leaving 23 bases between them. The CDR3 totals 17 residues. The origin of this receptor is a woman in her 40s with active or convalescent COVID-19. V gene TRBV9 combines with J gene TRBJ1-2; D may be TRBD1 (6 bases). Sequencing was performed on peripheral blood. CDR3 residues: CASSLDRGGRGTYGYTF. DNA of the CDR3: TGTGCCAGCAGCCTCGACCGGGGGGGCCGGGGGACCTATGGCTACACCTTC.